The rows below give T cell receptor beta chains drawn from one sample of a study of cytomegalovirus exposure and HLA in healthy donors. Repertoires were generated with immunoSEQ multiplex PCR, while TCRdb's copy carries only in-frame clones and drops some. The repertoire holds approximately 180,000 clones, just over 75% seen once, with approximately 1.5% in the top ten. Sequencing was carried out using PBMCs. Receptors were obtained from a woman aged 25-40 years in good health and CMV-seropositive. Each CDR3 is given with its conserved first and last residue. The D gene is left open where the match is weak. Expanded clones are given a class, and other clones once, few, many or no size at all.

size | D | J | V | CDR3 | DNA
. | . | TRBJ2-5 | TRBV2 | CASRAQTNQETQYF | TGTGCCAGCAGAGCCCAGACTAACCAAGAGACCCAGTACTTC
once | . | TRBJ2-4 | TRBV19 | CASSIRTTDFLAKNIQYF | TGTGCCAGTAGTATAAGGACGACAGATTTCTTAGCCAAAAACATTCAGTACTTC
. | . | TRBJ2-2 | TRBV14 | CASSQVRGLARAGELFF | TGTGCCAGCAGCCAAGTTCGGGGACTCGCGAGGGCCGGGGAGCTGTTTTTT
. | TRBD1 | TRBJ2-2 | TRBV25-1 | CASRQGETGELFF | TGTGCCAGTCGACAGGGAGAAACCGGGGAGCTGTTTTTT
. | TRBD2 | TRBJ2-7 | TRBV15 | CATRAGGPIYEQYF | TGTGCCACCCGAGCGGGAGGCCCAATCTACGAGCAGTACTTC
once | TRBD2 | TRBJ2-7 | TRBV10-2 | CASKLAGDGYEQYF | TGCGCCAGCAAATTAGCGGGAGACGGTTACGAGCAGTACTTC
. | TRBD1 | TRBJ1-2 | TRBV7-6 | CASSFGEGALDYGYTF | TGTGCCAGCAGCTTTGGAGAGGGGGCGCTGGACTATGGCTACACCTTC
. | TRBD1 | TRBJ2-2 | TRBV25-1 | CASRAETGTGGATGELFF | TGTGCCAGCAGAGCCGAAACAGGGACAGGGGGCGCAACCGGGGAGCTGTTTTTT
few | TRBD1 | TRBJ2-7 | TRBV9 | CASSVAGTGVSYEQYF | TGTGCCAGCAGCGTAGCGGGAACAGGGGTGTCCTACGAGCAGTACTTC
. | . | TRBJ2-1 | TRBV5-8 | CASSLKRRGGVNEQFF | TGTGCCAGCAGCTTGAAAAGGCGGGGAGGTGTCAATGAGCAGTTCTTC
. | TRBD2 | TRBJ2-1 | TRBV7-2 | CASSLDLLAGGDEQFF | TGTGCCAGCAGCTTAGATCTACTAGCGGGGGGAGATGAGCAGTTCTTC
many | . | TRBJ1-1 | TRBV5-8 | CASGGGGRTEAFF | TGTGCCAGCGGGGGTGGGGGCAGGACTGAAGCTTTCTTT
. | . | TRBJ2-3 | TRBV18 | CASSPIPGTDTQYF | TGTGCCAGCTCACCGATCCCGGGCACAGATACGCAGTATTTT
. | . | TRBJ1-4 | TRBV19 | CASSTQDRNEKLFF | TGTGCCAGTAGTACCCAGGACAGAAATGAAAAACTGTTTTTT
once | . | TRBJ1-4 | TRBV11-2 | CASSLDGGFSNEKLFF | TGTGCCAGCAGCTTAGATGGGGGGTTCTCTAATGAAAAACTGTTTTTT
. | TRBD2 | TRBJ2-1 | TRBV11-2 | CASSLELWRETYNEQFF | TGTGCCAGCAGCTTAGAGTTGTGGCGGGAGACCTACAATGAGCAGTTCTTC
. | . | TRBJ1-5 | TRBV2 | CASSEAGPVPQPQHF | TGTGCCAGCAGTGAGGCTGGGCCGGTACCCCAGCCCCAGCATTTT
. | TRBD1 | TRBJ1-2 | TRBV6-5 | CASSYSGQGLGYTF | TGTGCCAGCAGTTACTCAGGACAGGGGCTTGGCTACACCTTC
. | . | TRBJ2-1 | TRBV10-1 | CASSGGAVNEQFF | TGCGCCAGCAGCGGTGGGGCTGTCAATGAGCAGTTCTTC
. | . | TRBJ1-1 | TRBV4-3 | CASSQNPPRGENTEAFF | TGCGCCAGCAGCCAAAACCCCCCCAGGGGCGAGAACACTGAAGCTTTCTTT
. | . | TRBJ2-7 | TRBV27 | CAIGSSYEQYF | TGTGCCATTGGGAGCTCCTACGAGCAGTACTTC
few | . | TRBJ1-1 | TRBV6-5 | CASTPGGYTEAFF | TGTGCCAGCACTCCGGGTGGGTACACTGAAGCTTTCTTT
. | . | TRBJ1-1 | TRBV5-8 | CASSSRGAGLNTEAFF | TGTGCCAGCAGCTCCCGGGGGGCAGGGTTGAACACTGAAGCTTTCTTT
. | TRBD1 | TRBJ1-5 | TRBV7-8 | CASSFTGEAQPQHF | TGTGCCAGCAGCTTTACAGGGGAGGCTCAGCCCCAGCATTTT
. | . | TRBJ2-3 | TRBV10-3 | CAIAKTSNPTDTQYF | TGTGCCATCGCTAAGACTAGTAACCCCACAGATACGCAGTATTTT
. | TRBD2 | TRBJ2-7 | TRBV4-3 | CASSQGSASGNSYEQYF | TGCGCCAGCAGCCAAGGGTCGGCTAGCGGGAACTCCTACGAGCAGTACTTC
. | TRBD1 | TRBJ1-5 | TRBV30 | CAWTVGQMGNQPQHF | TGTGCCTGGACCGTGGGACAGATGGGCAATCAGCCCCAGCATTTT
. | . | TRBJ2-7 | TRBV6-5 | CASSYSRVVGYEQYF | TGTGCCAGCAGTTACTCGAGGGTTGTCGGTTACGAGCAGTACTTC
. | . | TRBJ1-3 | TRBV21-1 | CASSKADETGPTGNTIYF | TGTGCCAGCAGCAAAGCTGACGAGACAGGTCCCACCGGAAACACCATATATTTT
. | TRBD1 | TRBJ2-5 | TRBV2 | CASRGQGETQYF | TGTGCCAGCAGGGGACAGGGAGAGACCCAGTACTTC
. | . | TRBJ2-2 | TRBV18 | CASSPPRDLDTGELFF | TGTGCCAGCTCACCGCCCAGGGATCTTGACACCGGGGAGCTGTTTTTT
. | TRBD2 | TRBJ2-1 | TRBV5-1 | CASSLETSGSNWGEQFF | TGCGCCAGCAGCTTGGAGACTAGCGGGAGTAATTGGGGTGAGCAGTTCTTC
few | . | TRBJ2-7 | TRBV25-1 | CASGQPLTYEQYF | TGTGCCAGCGGACAGCCCCTAACCTACGAGCAGTACTTC
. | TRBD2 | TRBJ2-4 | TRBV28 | CASSFGLAGDLRNIQYF | TGTGCCAGCAGTTTCGGGCTAGCGGGAGACCTTAGAAACATTCAGTACTTC
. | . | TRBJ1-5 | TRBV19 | CASSITVNSNQPQHF | TGTGCCAGTAGTATTACAGTTAATAGCAATCAGCCCCAGCATTTT
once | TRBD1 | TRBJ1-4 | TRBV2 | CASKGQGEKLFF | TGTGCCAGCAAGGGACAGGGGGAAAAACTGTTTTTT
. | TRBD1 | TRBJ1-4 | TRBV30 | CAWSGGTGFEKLFF | TGTGCCTGGAGTGGGGGGACAGGGTTTGAAAAACTGTTTTTT
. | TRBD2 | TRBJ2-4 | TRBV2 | CASRQGLAGGKNIQYF | TGTGCCAGCAGGCAAGGACTAGCGGGAGGCAAAAACATTCAGTACTTC
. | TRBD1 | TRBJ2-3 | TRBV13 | CASGDRGTDTQYF | TGTGCCAGCGGTGACAGGGGCACAGATACGCAGTATTTT
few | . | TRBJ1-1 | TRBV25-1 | CASSPGGGWGVKAFF | TGTGCCAGCAGCCCGGGAGGAGGTTGGGGTGTGAAAGCTTTCTTT
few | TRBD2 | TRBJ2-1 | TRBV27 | CASSRTAGDYNEQFF | TGTGCCAGCAGTCGAACGGCGGGGGATTACAATGAGCAGTTCTTC